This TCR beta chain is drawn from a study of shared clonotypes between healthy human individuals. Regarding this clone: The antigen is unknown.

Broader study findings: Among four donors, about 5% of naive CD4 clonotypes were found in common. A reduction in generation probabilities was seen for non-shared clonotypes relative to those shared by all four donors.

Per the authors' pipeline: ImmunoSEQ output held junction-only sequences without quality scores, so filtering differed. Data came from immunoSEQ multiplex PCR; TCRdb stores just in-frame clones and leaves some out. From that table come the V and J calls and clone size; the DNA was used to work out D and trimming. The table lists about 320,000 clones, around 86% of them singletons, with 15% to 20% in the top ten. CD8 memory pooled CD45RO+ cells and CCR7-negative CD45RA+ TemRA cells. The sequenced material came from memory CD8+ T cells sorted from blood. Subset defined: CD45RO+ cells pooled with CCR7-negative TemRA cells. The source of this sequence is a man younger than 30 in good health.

CDR3: CASSLGRGAGNTIYF. CDR3 nucleotide sequence: TGTGCCAGCAGTTTGGGCAGGGGGGCTGGAAACACCATATATTTT. This chain uses TRBV27 with TRBJ1-3, with 7 bases that match TRBD1. Germline V gene sequence: CDR1 MNHEY, CDR2 SMNVEV (reference sequence). Germline trimming cut 3 bases from V and 2 bases from J; bases unmatched to any gene: 4. This CDR3 has 15 amino acids.